This T cell receptor beta chain came from a study of blood T cell repertoires in COVID-19. Study context: Samples taken during acute and convalescent COVID-19 were collected in the United States, Italy and Spain. PBMCs, B-cell-depleted T cells, or T cells were the source of the cDNA or gDNA that made up the material.

The germline V gene has CDR1 SGHDT and CDR2 YYEEEE. The CDR3 spans 14 residues. Trimming removed 0 bases from V and 3 bases from J, with 9 bases in between. In the original analysis: Estimation of nucleated cell counts relied on the amplification of reference gene primers. Generated by immunoSEQ multiplex PCR, the TCRdb table keeps only in-frame clones and is missing some. D and trimming come from the DNA, and the V and J calls and clone size come from that table. The sample contains 30,000 or so clones, around 93% of which appear only once. The chain couples TRBV5-6 to TRBJ1-2, with a possible D match to TRBD1 (6 bases). What was sequenced was peripheral blood. The origin of this receptor is a human donor in a cohort sampled during active COVID-19. CDR3 in DNA: TGTGCCAGCAGCTTGGGACAGGTGGACTATGGCTACACCTTC. This sequence encodes CASSLGQVDYGYTF. Supplemented by reference TRBV5-6 and TRBJ1-2, the full variable domain reads DAGVTQSPTHLIKTRGQQVTLRCSPKSGHDTVSWYQQALGQGPQFIFQYYEEEERQRGNFPDRFSGHQFPNYSSELNVNALLLGDSALYLCASSLGQVDYGYTFGSGTRLTVV.